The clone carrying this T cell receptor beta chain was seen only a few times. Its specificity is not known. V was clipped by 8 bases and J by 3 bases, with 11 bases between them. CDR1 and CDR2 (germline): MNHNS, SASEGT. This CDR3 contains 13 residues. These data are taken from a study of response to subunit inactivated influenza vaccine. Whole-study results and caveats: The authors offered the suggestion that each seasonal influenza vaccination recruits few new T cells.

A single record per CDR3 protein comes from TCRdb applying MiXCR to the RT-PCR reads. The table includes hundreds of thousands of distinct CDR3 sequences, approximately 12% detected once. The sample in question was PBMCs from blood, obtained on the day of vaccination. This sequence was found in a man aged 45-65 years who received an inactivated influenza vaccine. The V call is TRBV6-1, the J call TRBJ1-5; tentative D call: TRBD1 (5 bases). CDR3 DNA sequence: TGTGCCAGCCGGGGGAGTCCCAATCAGCCCCAGCATTTT. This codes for CASRGSPNQPQHF.